A single sample gave rise to the 29 T cell receptor beta chains below, sequenced in a study of blood T cells in healthy people across ages. Combining a sample-barcoded 5' primer with a J-beta primer mix, a second PCR ran for about 6 to 12 cycles. TCRdb passed the 5' RACE reads through MiXCR, listing each CDR3 protein once. The table includes 1.4 million to 1.5 million distinct CDR3 sequences, roughly 45% detected once. Specimen: blood. The receptors here all came from a woman between 18 and 30 years old in good health.

V usage is TRBV19 and J usage is TRBJ2-7; no clear D. CDR1 and CDR2 from the germline V gene are LNHDA and SQIVND (reference sequence). The CDR3 sequence is 13 residues long. V was pared by 3 bases and J by 2 bases, with 8 bases between. The CDR3 bases are TGTGCCAGTAGTATTGAAGGAGCCTACGAGCAGTACTTC. This sequence encodes CASSIEGAYEQYF.

This sequence joins TRBV7-9 and TRBJ2-2; D perhaps matches TRBD2 (5 bases). Germline CDR1 and CDR2: SEHNR and FQNEAQ (reference sequence). V dropped 10 bases and J dropped 4 bases, with 19 bases sitting between them. CDR3 length equals 15 residues. In DNA form, the CDR3 reads TGTGCCATGAGTCTGCGGGCCTCGGGCACCGGGGAGCTGTTTTTT. Translating gives CAMSLRASGTGELFF.

Only a few counts were recorded for this clonotype. The chain couples TRBV2 to TRBJ1-2; D unresolved. CDR3 length: 13 amino acids. The ends were cut back, 10 bases at V and 5 bases at J, with 17 bases in the middle. Germline V gives CDR1 SNHLY, CDR2 FYNNEI. The DNA for the CDR3 is TGTGCCACCGCCAAAGAAGGTTTTTATGGCTACACCTTC. As protein: CATAKEGFYGYTF.

The chain uses TRBV6-1 and TRBJ2-3, with 7 bases lining up with TRBD1. The germline V gene encodes CDR1 MNHNS and CDR2 SASEGT. This CDR3 has 14 amino acids. Trimming cost V 7 bases and J 3 bases; bases outside gene matches: 7. The CDR3 bases are TGTGCCAGCAAAAGTGACAGGGAAACAGATACGCAGTATTTT. This codes for CASKSDRETDTQYF.

The chain links TRBV29-1 to TRBJ2-7, with 7 bases aligning to TRBD2. The J call is uncertain, as TRBJ2-5 better fits the DNA end. In germline, CDR1 is SQVTM, CDR2 ANQGSEA. CDR3 length equals 13 residues. CDR3 loop: CSVEIGGEETQYF. CDR3 nucleotides: TGCAGCGTTGAAATTGGGGGGGAAGAGACCCAGTACTTC.

The table lists this clonotype with a few counts. This chain joins TRBV28 and TRBJ2-1; D gene ambiguous. CDR1 MDHEN and CDR2 SYDVKM come from the germline V gene. V dropped 6 bases and J dropped 10 bases, with 22 bases sitting between them. This CDR3 region has 15 residues. CDR3 residues: CASRSVLWTEGEQFF. CDR3 DNA sequence: TGTGCCAGCAGATCCGTCCTGTGGACGGAAGGAGAGCAGTTCTTC.

The rearrangement links TRBV20-1 to TRBJ1-4; D call uncertain. CDR3 length: 13 amino acids. CDR1 DFQATT and CDR2 SNEGSKA come from the germline V gene (reference sequence). V gave up 4 bases and J gave up 5 bases, with 11 bases separating them. The CDR3: CSATGVWNEKLFF. DNA of the CDR3: TGCAGTGCTACCGGAGTATGGAATGAAAAACTGTTTTTT.

The V and J genes are TRBV20-1 and TRBJ1-5, with TRBD1 matching 7 bases. V shed 4 bases, J shed 0 bases, and the junction held 12 bases outside the gene matches. CDR1 is DFQATT and CDR2 is SNEGSKA in the germline V gene (reference sequence). The CDR3 has 17 amino acids. As DNA, the CDR3 is TGCAGTGCTATAATCCGGGACAGCGTGATTAGCAATCAGCCCCAGCATTTT. It translates to CSAIIRDSVISNQPQHF.

The chain is built from TRBV2 and TRBJ2-5; the D is unclear. Trimming shortened V by 6 bases and J by 2 bases, and 10 bases separated the two germline ends. The germline V gene encodes CDR1 SNHLY and CDR2 FYNNEI. The CDR3 runs 13 residues. CDR3 in amino acids: CASRFLGQETQYF. As DNA, the CDR3 is TGTGCCAGCAGGTTCTTGGGGCAAGAGACCCAGTACTTC. Combining the CDR3 with reference TRBV2 and TRBJ2-5 gives the whole variable domain EPEVTQTPSHQVTQMGQEVILRCVPISNHLYFYWYRQILGQKVEFLVSFYNNEISEKSEIFDDQFSVERPDGSNFTLKIRSTKLEDSAMYFCASRFLGQETQYFGPGTRLLVL.

The V and J genes are TRBV12-3 or TRBV12-4 and TRBJ2-5; D is unclear. The CDR3 is 13 residues long. The germline V and J ends were trimmed by 6 bases and 9 bases, with 17 bases remaining between them. The CDR3 bases are TGTGCCAGCAGCCCAGACGGAGCTGGGGCCCAGTACTTC. Amino acids: CASSPDGAGAQYF.

This clonotype appeared many times. The V call is TRBV9, the J call TRBJ2-3; the match to TRBD2 covers 10 bases. The germline V gene encodes CDR1 SGDLS and CDR2 YYNGEE. The CDR3 loop spans 16 amino acids. Trimming removed 4 bases from V and 1 base from J; junction bases left unmatched: 6. The chain's CDR3 is CASSPPGTSGTDTQYF. The CDR3 nucleotides read TGTGCCAGCAGCCCCCCCGGGACTAGCGGCACAGATACGCAGTATTTT.

This clonotype was seen a handful of times. J is TRBJ2-7 and V is TRBV27; D remains ambiguous. The germline V gene encodes CDR1 MNHEY and CDR2 SMNVEV (reference sequence). The CDR3 is 15 residues long. The V end was cut by 5 bases, the J end by 2 bases, with 16 bases between. The chain's CDR3 is CASSPAAGGTYEQYF. CDR3 bases: TGTGCCAGCAGTCCGGCCGCCGGCGGAACCTACGAGCAGTACTTC.

The J gene is TRBJ2-1, the V gene TRBV7-9; weak D call: TRBD1 (5 bases). This CDR3 is 14 amino acids long. V lost 5 bases and J lost 4, with 12 bases in between. Germline V gene lookup returns CDR1 SEHNR and CDR2 FQNEAQ (reference sequence). CDR3 loop: CASSATRVYNEQFF. The CDR3 nucleotides read TGTGCCAGCAGCGCGACCAGGGTTTACAATGAGCAGTTCTTC.

This clonotype appeared many times. V is TRBV29-1 and J is TRBJ2-3, with 9 nucleotides matching TRBD2. The CDR3 totals 17 residues. Germline V gene sequence: CDR1 SQVTM, CDR2 ANQGSEA. The trim removed 1 base at V and 3 bases at J, leaving 11 bases unmatched. The CDR3 DNA is TGCAGCGTTGAAGGCGGGGGGGTCAGGGGTCGGACAGATACGCAGTATTTT. It encodes CSVEGGGVRGRTDTQYF.

This clonotype was counted between two and nine times. The genes are TRBV6-1 and TRBJ2-1; D not certain. Trimming removed 3 bases from V and 9 bases from J, with 12 bases in between. CDR3 size: 13 residues. The V gene's germline CDR1 is MNHNS and CDR2 SASEGT. CDR3 region: CASSDWNAGEQFF. CDR3 nucleotide sequence: TGTGCCAGCAGTGACTGGAATGCCGGTGAGCAGTTCTTC.

The rearrangement joins TRBV28 to TRBJ1-2; no definite D call. Germline values: CDR1 MDHEN, CDR2 SYDVKM. This CDR3 spans 14 amino acids. V lost 5 bases, J lost 0 bases, and 10 bases lay in between. CDR3: CASSQRPPNYGYTF. The CDR3 DNA follows: TGTGCCAGCAGTCAACGACCCCCTAACTATGGCTACACCTTC.

In DNA form, the CDR3 reads TGTGCCAGCAGCCAAGGGATGGGGACTAGCGGGAGCACAGATACGCAGTATTTT. It translates to CASSQGMGTSGSTDTQYF. This chain links TRBV4-2 with TRBJ2-3; TRBD2 agrees at 12 bases. Germline CDR1 LGHNA, CDR2 YNFKEQ. The CDR3 consists of 18 residues. Trimming took 1 base from V and 0 from J; bases not matched to a gene: 5.

The chain is built from TRBV20-1 and TRBJ2-5; TRBD1 matches at 7 bases. With V trimmed by 7 bases and J by 3 bases, 11 bases remained unmatched. This CDR3 has 14 amino acids. Germline CDR1 DFQATT, CDR2 SNEGSKA (reference sequence). CDR3 DNA sequence: TGCAGTGGAAGAGGGGGCATTTCTAAAGAGACCCAGTACTTC. It yields the protein CSGRGGISKETQYF.

This chain connects TRBV5-1 to TRBJ2-4, with D unresolved. Matching the DNA end better, TRBJ2-7 makes the J call doubtful. CDR3 length equals 14 residues. Germline V gene lookup returns CDR1 SGHRS and CDR2 YFSETQ. The CDR3 nucleotides read TGCGCCAGCACCAACGACGGAGCCTCCTACGAGCAGTACTTC. Amino acids: CASTNDGASYEQYF.

This clonotype came up a few times. The V and J genes are TRBV2 and TRBJ2-1; D may be TRBD1 (7 bases). Germline V gives CDR1 SNHLY, CDR2 FYNNEI. V gave up 3 bases and J gave up 8 bases, with 17 bases separating them. The CDR3 runs 15 residues. The chain's CDR3 is CASSEWLGRGDEQFF. In DNA, the CDR3 is TGTGCCAGCAGTGAGTGGTTAGGCAGGGGGGATGAGCAGTTCTTC.

This clonotype has just a few counts. The chain has TRBV10-3 and TRBJ2-3; TRBD2 matches at 10 bases. Germline-derived CDR1 and CDR2 are ENHRY and SYGVKD. Unmatched junction bases numbered 15, after V lost 4 bases and J lost 5 bases. This CDR3 is 18 amino acids long. The CDR3 region is CAISASSGRARGGDTQYF. For the CDR3, the DNA is TGTGCCATCAGTGCGTCAAGCGGGAGGGCCAGAGGGGGAGATACGCAGTATTTT.

The table lists this clonotype with a few counts. The chain has TRBV6-2 or TRBV6-3 and TRBJ1-2; 9 positions match TRBD1. The ends lost 6 bases at V and 8 bases at J; junction bases unmatched: 13. The CDR3 sequence is 15 residues long. CDR1 is MNHEY and CDR2 is SVGEGT in the germline V gene. CDR3 amino acids: CASRRPGTGLSGYTF. Here the CDR3 DNA reads TGTGCCAGCAGGCGTCCCGGGACAGGGTTGAGCGGCTACACCTTC.

The chain uses TRBV5-5 and TRBJ2-5; 10 bases agree with TRBD1. The CDR3 has 14 residues. V was clipped by 4 bases and J by 6 bases; unmatched bases: 6. The germline V gene has CDR1 SGHKS and CDR2 YYEKEE (reference sequence). CDR3 region: CASSPGTGEKTQYF. CDR3 nucleotide sequence: TGTGCCAGCAGCCCGGGGACAGGGGAGAAGACCCAGTACTTC.

CDR3 sequence (DNA): TGTGCCAGCAGCCCCTTTAGTACTACGCAGTATTTT. Protein sequence: CASSPFSTTQYF. The chain joins TRBV12-3 or TRBV12-4 to TRBJ2-3; D call uncertain. The ends were cut back, 6 bases at V and 8 bases at J, with 12 bases in the middle. The CDR3 runs to 12 residues.

The chain links TRBV18 to TRBJ1-1; D gene unclear. CDR3 length: 14 amino acids. The germline CDR1 and CDR2 sequences are KGHSH and LQKENI. The V end lost 2 bases, the J end lost 0 bases, and 7 bases lay between the germline ends. CDR3 DNA: TGTGCCAGCTCACCAGCGGCCTTGAACACTGAAGCTTTCTTT. Encoded protein: CASSPAALNTEAFF.

About this clonotype itself: This likely comes from a read error, as the CDR3 has no conserved phenylalanine or tryptophan at its end. The chain combines TRBV7-2 with TRBJ1-6, with D possibly being TRBD1 (6 bases). The CDR3 is made up of 18 amino acids. Trimming shortened V by 3 bases and J by 5 bases, and 20 bases separated the two germline ends. Germline V CDR1 and CDR2: SGHTA, FQGNSA. CDR3 DNA sequence: TGTGCCAGCAGCTTTTTCCTCTCCAGGGGCGCCAATAATTCACCCCTCCACATT. It translates to CASSFFLSRGANNSPLHI.

This chain links TRBV4-2 with TRBJ1-4; D not resolved. Trimming cost V 1 base and J 6 bases, with 12 bases left between them. CDR3 length: 15 amino acids. Germline-derived CDR1 and CDR2 are LGHNA and YNFKEQ. The DNA of the CDR3 is TGTGCCAGCAGCCAAGGAGCACCGAGGGATGAAAAACTGTTTTTT. Translated, it gives CASSQGAPRDEKLFF.

CDR3 sequence reads: CASSHGLAGASLYEQYF. As DNA, the CDR3 is TGTGCCAGCAGCCACGGACTAGCGGGAGCATCACTATACGAGCAGTACTTC. The chain joins TRBV5-6 to TRBJ2-7; 13 bases fit TRBD2. Trimming took 4 bases from V and 4 from J; bases not matched to a gene: 11. This CDR3 region has 17 residues. Germline CDR1 SGHDT, CDR2 YYEEEE. The full variable domain, completed using reference TRBV5-6 and TRBJ2-7, is DAGVTQSPTHLIKTRGQQVTLRCSPKSGHDTVSWYQQALGQGPQFIFQYYEEEERQRGNFPDRFSGHQFPNYSSELNVNALLLGDSALYLCASSHGLAGASLYEQYFGPGTRLTVT.

V and J are TRBV12-3 or TRBV12-4 and TRBJ2-1, with 9 bases identical to TRBD2. This CDR3 region has 15 residues. V was pared by 8 bases and J by 7 bases, with 12 bases of the junction left unmatched. The chain's CDR3 is CASALGRGGWNEQFF. CDR3 nucleotide sequence: TGTGCCAGCGCCCTAGGGCGGGGGGGCTGGAATGAGCAGTTCTTC.